The 23 T cell receptor beta chains listed next were all sequenced from one sample in a study of T cell responses to AZD1222 COVID-19 vaccine. The data were produced by immunoSEQ multiplex PCR, yet TCRdb's version contains in-frame clones alone and is incomplete. The sample holds more than 75,000 clones; about 89% are singletons and the top ten take 7.5%. The sample was peripheral blood, taken on day 0 of AZD1222 vaccination. The source is an adult in good health.

The sample holds a few counts of this clone. The chain uses TRBV6-1 and TRBJ1-2; D unresolved. V was clipped by 1 base and J by 7 bases, with 4 bases between them. This CDR3 has 11 residues. CDR1 is MNHNS and CDR2 is SASEGT in the germline V gene. This CDR3 reads CASSEGFGYTF. CDR3 nucleotide sequence: TGTGCCAGCAGTGAAGGGTTTGGCTACACCTTC.

The table lists this clone with a count of one. The chain uses TRBV11-1 and TRBJ2-4; D possibly corresponds to TRBD1 (5 bases). The CDR3 extends over 14 amino acids. V was clipped by 5 bases and J by 4 bases, with 12 bases between them. Per germline, CDR1 SGHAT and CDR2 FQDESV (reference sequence). This CDR3 reads CASSPDRTKNIQYF. CDR3 sequence (DNA): TGTGCCAGCAGCCCAGACAGAACAAAAAACATTCAGTACTTC.

This clone appeared once. V is TRBV5-1 and J is TRBJ1-6; D gene ambiguous. The CDR3 sequence is 14 residues long. The germline V gene has CDR1 SGHRS and CDR2 YFSETQ. The germline V and J ends were trimmed by 4 bases and 0 bases, with 5 bases remaining between them. The CDR3 DNA reads as TGCGCCAGCAGCCCGTACTCCTATAATTCACCCCTCCACTTT. This translates into CASSPYSYNSPLHF.

This clone occurred once. This chain connects TRBV18 to TRBJ1-2; D is unresolved. V lost 2 bases and J 8 bases, leaving 15 bases between the germline ends. Germline lookup yields CDR1 KGHSH and CDR2 LQKENI. The CDR3 has 14 amino acids. The CDR3 sequence is CASSPNRPDEGYTF. CDR3 nucleotides: TGTGCCAGCTCACCAAATCGGCCTGACGAGGGCTACACCTTC.

The J gene is TRBJ2-3, the V gene TRBV29-1, with TRBD2 matching 9 bases. CDR1 and CDR2 (germline): SQVTM, ANQGSEA. This CDR3 contains 16 residues. V dropped 7 bases and J dropped 1; count of bases not matched to a gene: 12. CDR3 protein: CSARGGSGRGTDTQYF. The CDR3 nucleotides are TGCAGCGCCCGGGGGGGTAGCGGGAGAGGCACAGATACGCAGTATTTT.

The chain carries TRBV5-1 and TRBJ1-2; TRBD1 aligns across 7 bases. This CDR3 is built from 16 residues. Germline trimming cut 0 bases from V and 4 bases from J; bases unmatched to any gene: 9. Per the germline V gene, CDR1 is SGHRS and CDR2 is YFSETQ. As DNA, the CDR3 is TGCGCCAGCAGCTTGGCCCCGACAGGGACGGGCTATGGCTACACCTTC. Translated, it gives CASSLAPTGTGYGYTF.

The chain is built from TRBV12-3 or TRBV12-4 and TRBJ2-7; TRBD2 might be the D (6 bases). The V end was cut by 6 bases, the J end by 6 bases, with 12 bases between. The CDR3 totals 12 residues. The CDR3 spells CASSRRGREQYF. The CDR3 nucleotides are TGTGCCAGCAGCCGGCGGGGACGCGAGCAGTACTTC.

The V and J genes are TRBV15 and TRBJ2-7, with TRBD2 matching 10 bases. The CDR3 totals 15 residues. CDR1 and CDR2 (germline): LNHNV, YYDKDF (reference sequence). V lost 4 bases, J lost 4 bases, and 7 bases stayed unmatched. The CDR3 spells CATSKLSGRPYEQYF. The CDR3 DNA is TGTGCCACCAGCAAACTTAGCGGGAGGCCGTACGAGCAGTACTTC.

A single count supports this clone. This chain links TRBV7-2 with TRBJ1-1; TRBD1 aligns across 8 bases. In germline, CDR1 is SGHTA, CDR2 FQGNSA. V was pared by 4 bases and J by 11 bases, with 6 bases of the junction left unmatched. The CDR3 is 12 residues long. The CDR3 protein is CASSSRTGRAFF. The CDR3 region has the DNA TGTGCCAGCAGCTCCCGGACAGGGCGGGCTTTCTTT.

This chain connects TRBV6-2 or TRBV6-3 to TRBJ1-5; D not certain. Trimming cost V 4 bases and J 2 bases, with 9 bases left between them. This CDR3 spans 14 amino acids. Germline V gene data show CDR1 as MNHEY and CDR2 as SVGEGT. CDR3 in amino acids: CASSSPYRNQPQHF. CDR3 DNA sequence: TGTGCCAGCAGTTCACCATACCGCAATCAGCCCCAGCATTTT.

This clone was observed a few times. This chain connects TRBV12-5 to TRBJ1-1; D is unresolved. Per germline, CDR1 LGHNT and CDR2 FRNRAP. This CDR3 has 12 amino acids. Trimming cost V 7 bases and J 0 bases, with 6 bases left between them. The CDR3 DNA is TGTGCTAGTGCCGAAGTGAACACTGAAGCTTTCTTT. This translates into CASAEVNTEAFF.

V is TRBV7-8 and J is TRBJ2-7; 12 nucleotides align to TRBD2. The length of the CDR3 is 17 residues. V dropped 5 bases and J dropped 6; count of bases not matched to a gene: 14. Per the germline V gene, CDR1 is SGHVS and CDR2 is FQNEAQ. The CDR3 DNA is TGTGCCAGCAGCGCAAAGGCGACTAGCGGGGGCCGGATCGAGCAGTACTTC. It codes for CASSAKATSGGRIEQYF.

This chain's CDR3 is CASSNDRGNGYTF. The CDR3 bases are TGTGCCAGCAGTAATGACAGGGGCAATGGCTACACCTTC. This chain uses TRBV7-9 with TRBJ1-2; 8 bases fit TRBD1. Germline values: CDR1 SEHNR, CDR2 FQNEAQ (reference sequence). The length of the CDR3 is 13 residues. V shed 6 bases and J 6 bases; nucleotides not matched to a gene: 6.

The V and J genes are TRBV30 and TRBJ1-4; 8 bases agree with TRBD1. The ends lost 1 base at V and 5 bases at J; junction bases unmatched: 9. The CDR3 extends over 16 amino acids. The germline V gene encodes CDR1 GTSNPN and CDR2 SVGIG (reference sequence). CDR3 amino acids: CAWSDPPGQVNEKLFF. The CDR3 DNA follows: TGTGCCTGGAGTGACCCCCCGGGACAGGTGAATGAAAAACTGTTTTTT.

The genes are TRBV27 and TRBJ1-6; the D gene is possibly TRBD1 (5 bases). The CDR3 loop spans 15 amino acids. Germline assignment: CDR1 MNHEY and CDR2 SMNVEV (reference sequence). The V end was cut by 7 bases, the J end by 4 bases, with 14 bases between. CDR3 nucleotides: TGTGCCAGCACCGAGGGGTACCCTTATAATTCACCCCTCCACTTT. Translated: CASTEGYPYNSPLHF.

The CDR3 protein is CASSSAGTGVYQPQHF. The DNA of the CDR3 is TGTGCCAGCAGCAGCGCCGGGACAGGGGTGTATCAGCCCCAGCATTTT. The chain joins TRBV7-9 to TRBJ1-5; 10 positions match TRBD1. The V gene's germline CDR1 is SEHNR and CDR2 FQNEAQ (reference sequence). The CDR3 has 16 amino acids. J was trimmed by 5 bases and V by 5 bases; bases with no gene match: 9.

V usage is TRBV28 and J usage is TRBJ2-2; D gene unclear. Per the germline V gene, CDR1 is MDHEN and CDR2 is SYDVKM. This CDR3 comprises 13 residues. Trimming stripped 7 bases from V and 4 bases from J, with 10 bases between. The CDR3 region is CASTDKITGELFF. CDR3 coding DNA: TGTGCCAGCACCGACAAGATCACCGGGGAGCTGTTTTTT.

For the CDR3, the DNA is TGCGCCAGCAGCCTTACCCCCGGGACAGGGGGCAGGTATGGCTACACCTTC. Protein product: CASSLTPGTGGRYGYTF. The chain recombines TRBV4-1 with TRBJ1-2, with TRBD1 matching 12 bases. Trimming took 4 bases from V and 5 from J; bases not matched to a gene: 11. The CDR3 is 17 amino acids. In germline, CDR1 is MGHRA, CDR2 YSYEKL.

The chain is built from TRBV11-2 and TRBJ2-1; 7 bases align to TRBD2. Germline V lookup: CDR1 SGHAT, CDR2 FQNNGV. The V segment lost 5 bases and the J segment 2 bases; nucleotides outside the gene matches: 6. CDR3 length: 15 amino acids. CDR3 in DNA: TGTGCCAGCAGCACCTTAGCGGGCGCCTACAATGAGCAGTTCTTC. Its translation is CASSTLAGAYNEQFF.

This rearrangement joins TRBV7-9 to TRBJ2-2; tentative D call: TRBD2 (6 bases). Germline loops: CDR1 SEHNR, CDR2 FQNEAQ (reference sequence). The V end lost 8 bases, the J end lost 15 bases, and 16 bases lay between the germline ends. The CDR3 totals 11 residues. The CDR3 reads CASPSARGVFF. The CDR3, as DNA: TGTGCCAGCCCTTCGGCCCGCGGGGTGTTTTTT.

The rearrangement joins TRBV27 to TRBJ2-6, with D perhaps given as TRBD1 or TRBD2 (5 bases each). The germline V gene encodes CDR1 MNHEY and CDR2 SMNVEV (reference sequence). The germline V and J ends were trimmed by 6 bases and 4 bases, with 13 bases remaining between them. The CDR3 spans 15 residues. The DNA of the CDR3 is TGTGCCAGCAGGGGGAGAGGGGTAGGGGCCAACGTCCTGACTTTC. Its protein product is CASRGRGVGANVLTF.

V gene TRBV7-2 combines with J gene TRBJ2-7; possible D gene TRBD2, 5 bases. In germline, CDR1 is SGHTA, CDR2 FQGNSA. This CDR3 region has 15 residues. V was shortened by 4 bases and J by 2 bases, with 15 bases between the two germline ends. The CDR3: CASSSPGVLAYEQYF. The CDR3 DNA reads TGTGCCAGCAGCTCGCCCGGGGTCCTAGCCTACGAGCAGTACTTC.

The chain combines TRBV4-2 with TRBJ1-2; 9 bases match TRBD1. CDR3 size: 16 residues. After removal of 3 bases from V and 0 bases from J, the junction contained 5 bases not matched to a gene. Looked up from germline, CDR1 is LGHNA and CDR2 is YNFKEQ. The CDR3 reads CASSHRWTGANYGYTF. The DNA of the CDR3 is TGTGCCAGCAGCCATCGATGGACAGGGGCTAACTATGGCTACACCTTC.